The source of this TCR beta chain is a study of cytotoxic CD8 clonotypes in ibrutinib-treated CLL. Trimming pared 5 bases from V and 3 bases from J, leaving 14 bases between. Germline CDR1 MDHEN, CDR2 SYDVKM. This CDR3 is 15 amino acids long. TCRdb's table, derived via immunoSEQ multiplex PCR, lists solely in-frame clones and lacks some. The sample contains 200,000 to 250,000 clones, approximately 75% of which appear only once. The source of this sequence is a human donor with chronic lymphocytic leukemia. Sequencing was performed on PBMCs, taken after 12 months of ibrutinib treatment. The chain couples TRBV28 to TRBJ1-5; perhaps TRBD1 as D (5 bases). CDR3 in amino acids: CASSTSGIFNQPQHF. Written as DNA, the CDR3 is TGTGCCAGCAGTACCTCAGGGATCTTCAATCAGCCCCAGCATTTT.